This is a list of T cell receptor beta chains from one sample in a study of blood T cells in healthy people across ages. TCRdb reprocessed the 5' RACE reads via MiXCR and lists one record per CDR3 protein. The sample has hundreds of thousands of distinct CDR3 sequences, about 53% seen once. Sequencing was carried out using blood. Receptor source: an elderly man in good health. The CDR3 runs from the conserved cysteine through the conserved F or W. D genes are given only for firm matches. Clone size is given for some rows only: seen once, a few or many times, or a class if the clone is expanded.

v_call	clone_size	d_call	j_call	cdr3_aa	cdr3_nt
TRBV9	NA	NA	TRBJ2-7	CASSPGGILSYEQYF	TGTGCCAGCAGCCCAGGAGGGATCCTCTCCTACGAGCAGTACTTC
TRBV12-3/TRBV12-4	few	NA	TRBJ2-7	CASSPALLLPSYEQYF	TGTGCCAGCAGCCCCGCACTTCTCCTACCCTCCTACGAGCAGTACTTC
TRBV20-1	NA	NA	TRBJ2-3	CSARSLFGTDTQYF	TGCAGTGCTAGAAGCCTATTCGGCACAGATACGCAGTATTTT
TRBV5-1	NA	TRBD2	TRBJ2-3	CASSLSGRARGDTQYF	TGCGCCAGCAGCTTGAGCGGGAGGGCCAGGGGAGATACGCAGTATTTT
TRBV29-1	NA	TRBD2	TRBJ2-1	CSVLAGGAWNEQFF	TGCAGCGTCTTAGCGGGAGGGGCGTGGAATGAGCAGTTCTTC
TRBV10-3	few	TRBD2	TRBJ2-5	CAIRGGLAGSQETQYF	TGTGCCATCAGGGGGGGACTAGCGGGGTCCCAAGAGACCCAGTACTTC
TRBV12-3/TRBV12-4	NA	TRBD2	TRBJ2-7	CASSFLSLAAEQYF	TGTGCCAGCAGTTTTTTGTCCCTAGCGGCCGAGCAGTACTTC
TRBV12-3/TRBV12-4	few	TRBD1	TRBJ2-7	CASSPAPAGGNEQYF	TGTGCCAGCAGTCCGGCTCCGGCAGGGGGCAACGAGCAGTACTTC
TRBV29-1	many	TRBD1	TRBJ2-1	CSARQGPNNNEQFF	TGCAGCGCAAGACAGGGGCCAAACAACAATGAGCAGTTCTTC
TRBV27	few	NA	TRBJ1-1	CASSLGGRTEAFF	TGTGCCAGCAGCTTAGGCGGGAGGACTGAAGCTTTCTTT
TRBV27	NA	NA	TRBJ2-5	CASSLPLGGLQETQYF	TGTGCCAGCAGTTTGCCACTTGGAGGGTTGCAAGAGACCCAGTACTTC
TRBV11-2	once	TRBD2	TRBJ2-7	CASSLGSGSRRPYF	TGTGCCAGCAGCTTAGGTAGCGGGTCCCGAAGGCCGTACTTC
TRBV18	NA	NA	TRBJ2-7	CASSRTLRGFYEQYF	TGTGCCAGCTCACGGACGTTAAGGGGTTTCTACGAGCAGTACTTT
TRBV9	NA	TRBD1	TRBJ1-2	CASSVTGQGGYGYTF	TGTGCCAGCAGCGTAACGGGACAGGGAGGCTATGGCTACACCTTC
TRBV5-1	few	NA	TRBJ2-5	CASSLAGGGGETQYF	TGCGCCAGCAGCTTGGCGGGTGGAGGGGGAGAGACCCAGTACTTC
TRBV29-1	few	NA	TRBJ2-5	CSVEEASETQYF	TGCAGCGTTGAAGAGGCCAGTGAGACCCAGTACTTC
TRBV3-1	NA	NA	TRBJ2-7	CASSPWRGGNEQYF	TGTGCCAGCAGCCCATGGAGGGGTGGGAATGAGCAGTACTTC
TRBV11-2	NA	TRBD2	TRBJ2-7	CASSWGRGRSSYEQYF	TGTGCCAGCAGCTGGGGACGCGGGAGGTCCTCCTACGAGCAGTACTTC
TRBV6-5	NA	NA	TRBJ2-3	CASTGGDTQYF	TGTGCCAGCACCGGCGGAGATACGCAGTATTTT
TRBV7-8	NA	TRBD1	TRBJ1-4	CASSPRWDSRKLFF	TGTGCCAGCAGCCCCCGTTGGGACAGTAGAAAACTGTTTTTT
TRBV20-1	few	NA	TRBJ1-1	CSARDQGTEAFF	TGCAGTGCTAGAGATCAAGGGACTGAAGCTTTCTTT
TRBV3-1	NA	NA	TRBJ2-1	CASSPSSVDEQFF	TGTGCCAGCAGCCCCTCTAGCGTGGATGAGCAGTTCTTC
TRBV6-2/TRBV6-3	once	TRBD1	TRBJ1-1	CASRPPDRGSTEAFF	TGTGCCAGCAGACCCCCGGACAGGGGGAGCACTGAAGCTTTCTTT
TRBV9	NA	NA	TRBJ2-1	CARSRSSGGGNEQFF	TGTGCCCGCAGCCGATCTAGCGGAGGGGGGAATGAGCAGTTCTTC
TRBV18	once	NA	TRBJ2-7	CASSPWGRERYEQYF	TGTGCCAGCTCACCCTGGGGGCGGGAACGCTACGAGCAGTACTTC
TRBV18	NA	NA	TRBJ2-3	CASSPPSRSGDTQYF	TGTGCCAGCTCACCACCGTCCCGATCAGGAGATACGCAGTATTTT
TRBV7-3	NA	NA	TRBJ1-1	CASASGSPNTEAFF	TGTGCCAGCGCCTCGGGCAGCCCGAACACTGAAGCTTTCTTT
TRBV10-3	NA	TRBD1	TRBJ2-5	CAISRDRGPETQYF	TGTGCCATCAGTCGGGACAGGGGGCCTGAGACCCAGTACTTC
TRBV28	NA	NA	TRBJ1-2	CASSSVRPEPSPYGYTF	TGTGCCAGCAGCTCTGTGCGCCCGGAGCCCAGCCCCTATGGCTACACCTTC
TRBV5-1	NA	NA	TRBJ2-5	CASSPQGGEYQETQYF	TGCGCCAGCAGCCCACAGGGAGGAGAGTACCAAGAGACCCAGTACTTC
TRBV5-1	NA	NA	TRBJ1-2	CASSSAQGTYGYTF	TGCGCCAGCAGCTCTGCCCAGGGTACCTATGGCTACACCTTC
TRBV20-1	NA	NA	TRBJ2-5	CSAPGILGGGEQYF	TGCAGTGCCCCCGGCATCTTAGGAGGGGGGGAGCAGTACTTC
TRBV15	NA	TRBD1	TRBJ2-7	CATWGQVGEQYF	TGTGCCACATGGGGACAGGTAGGGGAGCAGTACTTC
TRBV28	NA	NA	TRBJ2-1	CASSRTNVNEQFF	TGTGCCAGCAGTCGGACTAATGTCAATGAGCAGTTCTTC
TRBV7-2	NA	TRBD1	TRBJ2-5	CASSQDRDQETQYF	TGTGCCAGCAGCCAAGACAGGGACCAAGAGACCCAGTACTTC
TRBV5-1	few	NA	TRBJ2-2	CASSLVLVNTGELFF	TGCGCCAGCAGCTTGGTTCTGGTGAACACCGGGGAGCTGTTTTTT
TRBV6-5	NA	TRBD1	TRBJ1-2	CASSYSGRGNYGYTF	TGTGCCAGCAGTTACTCGGGCAGGGGGAACTATGGCTACACCTTC
TRBV7-9	few	NA	TRBJ1-2	CASSFGPGVDGYTF	NA
TRBV13	once	NA	TRBJ2-7	CASQGVTSEQYF	TGTGCCTCCCAAGGGGTAACTAGCGAGCAGTACTTC
TRBV7-2	NA	NA	TRBJ1-2	CASSLEGSDYYGYTF	TGTGCCAGCAGCTTAGAGGGGTCCGATTACTATGGCTACACCTTC
TRBV20-1	few	NA	TRBJ2-1	CSANGPGKVYNEQFF	TGCAGTGCTAACGGACCGGGAAAAGTCTACAATGAGCAGTTCTTC
TRBV5-1	NA	TRBD2	TRBJ2-1	CASSPLAGGPWDEQFF	TGCGCCAGCAGCCCTCTGGCGGGAGGGCCTTGGGATGAGCAGTTCTTC
TRBV7-6	NA	NA	TRBJ2-5	CASSLVRREETQYF	TGTGCCAGCAGCTTAGTTCGCAGAGAAGAGACCCAGTACTTC
TRBV10-3	few	TRBD1	TRBJ1-2	CAISEATGIYGYTF	TGTGCCATCAGTGAGGCGACAGGGATTTATGGCTACACCTTC
TRBV2	NA	NA	TRBJ2-6	CASSQGRSGAIVLTF	TGTGCCAGCAGTCAGGGTCGGTCTGGGGCCATCGTCCTGACTTTC
TRBV9	few	NA	TRBJ2-5	CASSVGGLRQETQYF	TGTGCCAGCAGCGTAGGAGGACTACGTCAAGAGACCCAGTACTTC
TRBV6-5	NA	NA	TRBJ1-1	CASSFYRDTEAFF	TGTGCCAGCAGTTTTTACAGAGACACTGAAGCTTTCTTT
TRBV20-1	NA	NA	TRBJ2-1	CSAPNSARGNEQFF	TGCAGTGCACCCAATAGCGCCCGAGGGAATGAGCAGTTCTTC
TRBV2	NA	NA	TRBJ1-6	CASSERHSTNSPLHF	TGTGCCAGCAGTGAACGACACTCAACGAATTCACCCCTCCACTTT
TRBV14	few	NA	TRBJ2-1	CASSQMPQGMLSQAQFF	TGTGCCAGCAGCCAAATGCCACAGGGTATGCTCTCCCAAGCACAGTTCTTC
TRBV6-5	NA	NA	TRBJ2-4	CASSQLQQNIQYF	TGTGCCAGCAGCCAACTCCAACAAAACATTCAGTACTTC
TRBV5-5	few	NA	TRBJ2-5	CASSLEGTETQYF	TGTGCCAGCAGCTTGGAGGGGACGGAGACCCAGTACTTC
TRBV9	NA	TRBD1	TRBJ1-4	CASSVADRVEKLFF	TGTGCCAGCAGCGTCGCTGACAGGGTAGAAAAACTGTTTTTT
TRBV24-1	NA	NA	TRBJ2-1	CATSGETAGVYIRFF	TGTGCCACCAGTGGTGAGACAGCCGGGGTTTACATTCGGTTCTTC